This T cell receptor (beta chain) was found in a study of blood T cell repertoires in COVID-19. Study context: From the United States, Italy and Spain came samples of acute and convalescent COVID-19. T cells, B-cell-depleted T cells, or PBMCs provided the cDNA or gDNA that served as material.

One Seattle source followed patients from active infection through their disease course. Authors' processing steps: Researchers report that nucleated cell counts were estimated from reference gene primer amplification. Profiled with immunoSEQ multiplex PCR; TCRdb holds only in-frame clones, not every one. V and J calls and clone size are as listed in that table; D and trimming were resolved from the DNA. Among over 150,000 clones, roughly 84% were seen once, and the ten largest hold approximately 0.63%. The sample consisted of peripheral blood. This clonotype was obtained from a man aged 55 to 70 with COVID-19, enrolled during active disease.

CDR3 in amino acids: CASSPGQGGTEAFF. The CDR3 nucleotides read TGTGCCAGCAGCCCCGGACAGGGCGGGACTGAAGCTTTCTTT. The gene calls are TRBV11-3 and TRBJ1-1; TRBD1 agrees at 8 bases. Germline V gives CDR1 SGHNT, CDR2 YENEEA. V lost 5 bases to trimming and J lost 5 bases; unmatched junction nucleotides: 7. The CDR3 is made up of 14 amino acids.